The rows below give T cell receptor beta chains drawn from one sample of a study of blood T cell repertoires in COVID-19. Some clones are missing from TCRdb's copy, which holds only in-frame ones; the method was immunoSEQ multiplex PCR. The sample has approximately 100,000 clones, nearly 90% seen once. The sample was peripheral blood. These receptors were taken from a man in his 70s with acute or convalescent COVID-19. CDR3s include the opening cysteine and the closing phenylalanine or tryptophan. D genes are given only for firm matches. Expanded clones get a size class; other rows say once, few or many, or leave the size out.

j_gene | abundance | d_gene | v_gene | CDR3aa | CDR3nt
TRBJ2-1 | . | . | TRBV6-5 | CASSPPGVNEQFF | TGTGCCAGCAGCCCCCCAGGGGTTAATGAGCAGTTCTTC
TRBJ2-2 | . | . | TRBV3-1/TRBV3-2 | CASSPKTGELFF | TGTGCCAGCAGCCCCAAAACCGGGGAGCTGTTTTTT
TRBJ2-1 | . | TRBD2 | TRBV4-2 | CASSREGLAEANEQFF | TGTGCCAGCAGCCGGGAGGGACTAGCGGAAGCTAATGAGCAGTTCTTC
TRBJ1-5 | . | . | TRBV18 | CASSVGLKQPQHF | TGTGCCAGCTCAGTCGGGTTGAAACAGCCCCAGCATTTT
TRBJ1-1 | . | TRBD1 | TRBV3-1/TRBV3-2 | CASSLGTGSEAFF | TGTGCCAGCAGCCTTGGGACAGGTAGCGAAGCTTTCTTT
TRBJ2-2 | . | TRBD1 | TRBV19 | CASSIRQGGTGELFF | TGTGCCAGTAGTATTAGACAGGGTGGCACCGGGGAGCTGTTTTTT
TRBJ2-5 | . | . | TRBV14 | CASRQRRTQETQYF | TGTGCCAGCAGGCAGCGGCGGACCCAAGAGACCCAGTACTTC
TRBJ2-4 | . | TRBD1 | TRBV9 | CASSPGTGNREGIQYF | TGTGCCAGCAGCCCGGGGACAGGGAATAGAGAGGGCATTCAGTACTTC
TRBJ1-3 | . | . | TRBV21-1 | CASSKAPNRGGNTIYF | TGTGCCAGCAGCAAAGCTCCGAACAGGGGAGGAAACACCATATATTTT
TRBJ1-2 | . | . | TRBV19 | CASTLRINYGYTF | TGTGCCAGTACCCTGCGAATTAACTATGGCTACACCTTC
TRBJ1-1 | . | . | TRBV11-2 | CASSPIRGLNTEAFF | TGTGCCAGCAGCCCTATTCGAGGTCTGAACACTGAAGCTTTCTTT
TRBJ1-2 | . | . | TRBV29-1 | CSVGVRVGVGYTF | TGCAGCGTTGGGGTTCGGGTTGGTGTTGGCTACACCTTC
TRBJ2-2 | once | . | TRBV18 | CASSFRASNTGELFF | TGTGCCAGCTCTTTCAGGGCCTCGAACACCGGGGAGCTGTTTTTT
TRBJ1-2 | . | . | TRBV6-5 | CASSKADGIYGYTF | TGTGCCAGCAGCAAAGCGGACGGAATCTATGGCTACACCTTC